A single T cell receptor (beta chain) is shown here with its context. The target antigen is unknown. Profiled with immunoSEQ multiplex PCR; TCRdb holds only in-frame clones, not every one. The table includes approximately 150,000 clones, 88% detected once. This entry belongs to a study of T cell responses to AZD1222 COVID-19 vaccine. The study's findings and limits: Most donors were white British and more were female, and clonal diversity was possibly underestimated.

The CDR3 totals 12 residues. Germline loops: CDR1 SGHTA, CDR2 FQGNSA. The germline V and J ends were trimmed by 11 bases and 2 bases, with 10 bases remaining between them. The V and J genes are TRBV7-2 and TRBJ2-1; no reliable D call. Here the sequenced sample was peripheral blood, taken on day 0 of AZD1222 vaccination. This sequence was found in an adult in good health. CDR3: CAVRLTYNEQFF. CDR3 nucleotides: TGTGCCGTCAGACTCACCTACAATGAGCAGTTCTTC.